Listed below are T cell receptor beta chains from one sample, sequenced in a study of blood T cell repertoires in COVID-19. The assay was immunoSEQ multiplex PCR, and TCRdb's table has in-frame clones only and misses some. This table has roughly 250,000 clones, 82% appearing once. Sequences were obtained from peripheral blood. The receptors were sampled from an elderly woman with active or convalescent COVID-19. The CDR3 runs from the conserved cysteine through the conserved F or W. A D gene is named only where the DNA matches it firmly. Expanded clones get a size class; other rows say once, few or many, or leave the size out.

TRBV9	TRBD2	TRBJ2-2	15	.	CASSVRLAGTGELFF	TGTGCCAGCAGCGTAAGACTAGCGGGCACCGGGGAGCTGTTTTTT
TRBV6-5	TRBD2	TRBJ2-5	15	.	CASRRSGSNWETQYF	TGTGCCAGCAGACGGAGCGGGAGTAATTGGGAGACCCAGTACTTC
TRBV28	TRBD1	TRBJ1-6	18	.	CASSLHPGGVGSSVRLHF	TGTGCCAGCAGTTTACATCCAGGGGGCGTAGGGTCTTCGGTTCGCCTCCACTTT
TRBV29-1	.	TRBJ2-5	14	.	CSGTDHSVGETQYF	TGCAGCGGAACCGACCATAGCGTGGGAGAGACCCAGTACTTC
TRBV10-1	TRBD1	TRBJ1-5	16	.	CASRGDRAYSNQPQHF	TGCGCCAGCAGGGGCGACAGGGCATATAGCAATCAGCCCCAGCATTTT
TRBV5-6	.	TRBJ2-3	16	.	CASSLGRVPSTDTQYF	TGTGCCAGCAGCTTGGGCAGGGTTCCTAGCACAGATACGCAGTATTTT
TRBV6-6	.	TRBJ1-6	16	.	CASSYGQSSYNSPLHF	TGTGCCAGCAGTTACGGGCAGAGCTCCTATAATTCACCCCTCCACTTT
TRBV6-5	.	TRBJ1-5	13	.	CASMQGPNQPQHF	TGTGCCAGCATGCAGGGGCCCAATCAGCCCCAGCATTTT
TRBV7-2	TRBD1	TRBJ2-1	16	.	CASSRRQGASYNEQFF	TGTGCCAGCAGCAGGAGACAGGGGGCGTCCTACAATGAGCAGTTCTTC
TRBV20-1	.	TRBJ1-5	16	.	CSASRSVQGGNQPQHF	TGCAGTGCTAGTAGGTCGGTACAGGGAGGGAATCAGCCCCAGCATTTT
TRBV28	.	TRBJ2-3	16	.	CASRTQRGSATDTQYF	TGTGCCAGCAGGACACAGAGGGGGAGCGCCACAGATACGCAGTATTTT
TRBV7-6	TRBD1	TRBJ1-3	15	.	CASSPEPGQKNTIYF	TGTGCCAGCAGTCCCGAACCGGGACAGAAAAACACCATATATTTT
TRBV25-1	.	TRBJ2-2	15	.	CASSESERVTGELFF	TGTGCCAGCAGTGAAAGTGAGAGGGTCACCGGGGAGCTGTTTTTT
TRBV19	TRBD1	TRBJ2-5	15	few	CASSSRRQGAGTQYF	TGTGCCAGTAGTAGCAGACGACAGGGGGCGGGGACCCAGTACTTC
TRBV2	TRBD1	TRBJ2-1	14	.	CASTGTGLIGEQFF	TGTGCCAGCACCGGGACAGGGTTAATCGGTGAGCAGTTCTTC
TRBV10-3	TRBD1	TRBJ2-3	15	once	CAISGGGRYTDTQYF	TGTGCCATCAGTGGAGGGGGCCGCTACACAGATACGCAGTATTTT
TRBV24-1	.	TRBJ1-1	11	.	CATSDDRRSFF	TGTGCCACCAGTGATGACAGGAGATCTTTCTTT
TRBV20-1	TRBD1	TRBJ2-7	11	.	CSAGTAYEQYF	TGCAGTGCGGGGACAGCCTACGAGCAGTACTTC
TRBV5-6	TRBD1	TRBJ2-3	16	.	CASSLPQQGLADTQYF	TGTGCCAGCAGCTTGCCCCAACAGGGGTTGGCAGATACGCAGTATTTT
TRBV6-5	.	TRBJ2-2	15	.	CASSYFRQGNGELFF	TGTGCCAGCAGTTACTTCCGGCAGGGTAACGGGGAGCTGTTTTTT
TRBV5-5	.	TRBJ1-2	15	.	CASSFWAPGIGGYTF	TGTGCCAGCAGCTTTTGGGCCCCGGGGATAGGCGGCTACACCTTC
TRBV11-2	.	TRBJ2-5	14	.	CASSPPTHQETQYF	TGTGCCAGCAGCCCCCCCACACACCAAGAGACCCAGTACTTC